The 14 T cell receptor beta chains below were found in one sample sequenced in a study of identical twins. TCRdb analysed the 5' RACE reads with MiXCR anew, one entry per CDR3 protein. The data hold approximately 1.8 million distinct CDR3 sequences, with under 35% observed a single time. The specimen was cord blood. These receptors were obtained from a newborn girl in good health.

This clonotype has a handful of counts. This sequence joins TRBV29-1 and TRBJ2-7, with 13 bases that match TRBD2. V shed 4 bases, J shed 3 bases, and the junction held 3 bases outside the gene matches. The CDR3 sequence is 14 residues long. The germline V gene encodes CDR1 SQVTM and CDR2 ANQGSEA. The CDR3 protein is CSVGTSGGLYEQYF. CDR3 nucleotides: TGCAGCGTTGGGACTAGCGGGGGCCTCTACGAGCAGTACTTC.

The CDR3 loop reads CASPSGTQGDSSTDTQYF. The CDR3 region has the DNA TGTGCCAGCCCTTCCGGGACCCAAGGAGACTCTAGCACAGATACGCAGTATTTT. The chain couples TRBV2 to TRBJ2-3; D tentatively reads TRBD1 or TRBD2 (5 bases each). Per germline, CDR1 SNHLY and CDR2 FYNNEI. Trimming took off 8 bases at V and 0 bases at J, with 24 bases between the two ends. This CDR3 has 18 amino acids.

The chain combines TRBV29-1 with TRBJ2-5; D perhaps matches TRBD2 (6 bases). Trimming stripped 3 bases from V and 2 bases from J, with 13 bases between. The CDR3 has 14 residues. Germline assignment: CDR1 SQVTM and CDR2 ANQGSEA. The CDR3 region has the DNA TGCAGCGTTGATTTCCCCGGGAGTCAAGAGACCCAGTACTTC. This codes for CSVDFPGSQETQYF.

V is TRBV20-1 and J is TRBJ2-1; 12 bases line up with TRBD2. The J call is doubtful: the DNA matches TRBJ2-7 better. CDR1 is DFQATT and CDR2 is SNEGSKA in the germline V gene (reference sequence). The CDR3 is 17 residues long. This CDR3 is CSARDGLAGSSYNEQYF. CDR3 DNA sequence: TGCAGTGCTAGAGATGGACTAGCGGGGAGCTCCTACAATGAGCAGTACTTC.

This clonotype was observed at least ten times. This chain connects TRBV20-1 to TRBJ2-7; tentatively, D is TRBD2 (7 bases). Germline CDR1 reads DFQATT; CDR2 reads SNEGSKA (reference sequence). Deletions cut 2 bases from V and 0 bases from J, with 11 bases between. This CDR3 comprises 14 residues. The CDR3 loop reads CSARRGGSSYEQYF. Written as DNA, the CDR3 is TGCAGTGCTAGAAGGGGGGGGAGCTCCTACGAGCAGTACTTC.

This clonotype came up a few times. V is TRBV7-9 and J is TRBJ1-2, with D uncertain. V shed 5 bases and J shed 6 bases, with 10 bases lying between them. The CDR3 contains 12 residues. Germline CDR1 and CDR2: SEHNR and FQNEAQ (reference sequence). CDR3 protein: CASSAEVHGYTF. CDR3 coding DNA: TGTGCCAGCAGCGCAGAGGTGCATGGCTACACCTTC.

This clonotype was detected only a few times. The J gene is TRBJ1-2, the V gene TRBV5-5; D may be TRBD1 (6 bases). Germline V lookup: CDR1 SGHKS, CDR2 YYEKEE (reference sequence). CDR3 length: 16 residues. Trimming removed 4 bases from V and 3 bases from J, with 19 bases in between. In nucleotides, the CDR3 is TGTGCCAGCAGCCTAGACGAACGGACAGCTGACTATGGCTACACCTTC. Translation gives CASSLDERTADYGYTF.

The rearrangement uses TRBV12-3 or TRBV12-4 and TRBJ2-3; 12 bases agree with TRBD2. V lost 7 bases and J lost 1; bases outside the gene matches: 6. CDR3 length: 16 amino acids. Here the CDR3 DNA reads TGTGCCAGCACTTACCGACTAGCGGGAGGCACAGATACGCAGTATTTT. It encodes CASTYRLAGGTDTQYF.

This clonotype was recorded a few times. The chain recombines TRBV3-1 with TRBJ1-6; D might be TRBD1 (6 bases). The CDR3 covers 14 residues. Between the trimmed V and J ends, which lost 4 bases and 3 bases, there was a span of 7 bases. Germline assignment: CDR1 LGHDT and CDR2 YNNKEL (reference sequence). The CDR3, as DNA: TGTGCCAGCAGCCCGGGACACTATAATTCACCCCTCCACTTT. It codes for CASSPGHYNSPLHF.

In this sample, this clonotype turned up a few times. The rearrangement joins TRBV18 to TRBJ2-1; 10 positions agree with TRBD2. Germline lookup yields CDR1 KGHSH and CDR2 LQKENI. V dropped 1 base and J dropped 9; count of bases not matched to a gene: 6. This CDR3 comprises 15 residues. The CDR3 sequence is CASSPRSSGSSEQFF. The DNA of the CDR3 is TGTGCCAGCTCACCACGCTCTAGCGGGAGTTCTGAGCAGTTCTTC.

This clonotype was found many times. The rearrangement uses TRBV10-3 and TRBJ2-7; a possible D gene is TRBD2 (6 bases). CDR1 is ENHRY and CDR2 is SYGVKD in the germline V gene. V was cut by 6 bases and J by 4 bases, with 19 bases left in between. This CDR3 has 15 amino acids. The CDR3 coding sequence is TGTGCCATCAGGGGACTGCCCGTGTCCGTTTACGAGCAGTACTTC. Translation: CAIRGLPVSVYEQYF.

The chain uses TRBV24-1 and TRBJ2-3; 12 nucleotides match TRBD2. The CDR3 spans 15 residues. The trim removed 7 bases at V and 5 bases at J, leaving 6 bases unmatched. Germline CDR1 is KGHDR and CDR2 is SFDVKD. CDR3 sequence: CATSLAGGPGDTQYF. Here the CDR3 DNA reads TGTGCCACCAGCCTAGCGGGAGGGCCTGGAGATACGCAGTATTTT.

The chain links TRBV7-9 to TRBJ2-5; no reliable D call. The V gene's germline CDR1 is SEHNR and CDR2 FQNEAQ (reference sequence). The CDR3 is 14 residues long. V shed 0 bases and J shed 1 base, with 6 bases lying between them. The CDR3 coding sequence is TGTGCCAGCAGCTTAGCGATTATCCAAGAGACCCAGTACTTC. This sequence encodes CASSLAIIQETQYF.

The V call is TRBV3-1, the J call TRBJ1-1, with a weak D call TRBD1 (5 bases). Germline V CDR1 and CDR2: LGHDT, YNNKEL (reference sequence). The CDR3 is made up of 13 amino acids. Trimming cost V 4 bases and J 4 bases, with 10 bases left between them. CDR3 coding DNA: TGTGCCAGCAGCCCTCAGGGACCCACTGAAGCTTTCTTT. Amino acid sequence: CASSPQGPTEAFF.